Shown below are 32 T cell receptor beta chains from a single sample sequenced in a study of T cells in tuberculosis. Specified time point: new active TB diagnosis, blood taken before or within 7 days of starting treatment. Assay: immunoSEQ multiplex PCR; the TCRdb copy retains only in-frame clones and omits some. The sample holds about 30,000 clones; 92% are singletons and the top ten take 5.5% to 8%. Sequencing was performed on PBMCs, taken at tuberculosis diagnosis. These receptors came from an adult with tuberculosis.

This clone was seen only once. The chain joins TRBV18 to TRBJ2-1, with 9 bases that match TRBD1. The CDR3 has 16 residues. V lost 2 bases, J lost 3 bases, and 5 bases stayed unmatched. Germline assignment: CDR1 KGHSH and CDR2 LQKENI. The CDR3 loop is CASSPGTGTHYNEQFF. Written as DNA, the CDR3 is TGTGCCAGCTCACCAGGGACAGGGACTCACTACAATGAGCAGTTCTTC.

The gene calls are TRBV10-1 and TRBJ1-1; D is uncertain. The CDR3 covers 14 residues. The V end lost 3 bases, the J end lost 0 bases, and 8 bases lay between the germline ends. Per germline, CDR1 WNHNN and CDR2 SYGVQD (reference sequence). The CDR3 nucleotides are TGCGCCAGCAGTGATGGTTCGGTGAACACTGAAGCTTTCTTT. Its translation is CASSDGSVNTEAFF.

V usage is TRBV25-1 and J usage is TRBJ1-2; tentative D call: TRBD1 (6 bases). The CDR3 totals 15 residues. From germline, CDR1 is MGHDK and CDR2 SYGVNS. V gave up 4 bases and J gave up 7 bases, with 19 bases separating them. The CDR3 loop reads CASSASDSLSGGYTF. DNA for the CDR3: TGTGCCAGCAGTGCCTCGGACAGCCTTTCCGGTGGCTACACCTTC.

V is TRBV2 and J is TRBJ2-1; 7 bases line up with TRBD1. The trim removed 5 bases at V and 0 bases at J, leaving 7 bases unmatched. Germline CDR1 and CDR2: SNHLY and FYNNEI. The CDR3 is made up of 16 amino acids. The CDR3 here is CASSRDSLSSYNEQFF. For the CDR3, the DNA is TGTGCCAGCAGTCGGGACAGCCTGAGCTCCTACAATGAGCAGTTCTTC.

The gene calls are TRBV27 and TRBJ1-6; unclear D gene. The CDR3 is 15 amino acids. Per the germline V gene, CDR1 is MNHEY and CDR2 is SMNVEV (reference sequence). Trimming removed 3 bases from V and 7 bases from J, with 13 bases in between. The CDR3 sequence is CASSLARGGNSPLHF. CDR3 coding DNA: TGTGCCAGCAGTTTGGCAAGAGGTGGGAATTCACCCCTCCACTTT.

The V gene is TRBV4-3, the J gene TRBJ1-2; 9 bases line up with TRBD1. V lost 1 base to trimming and J lost 3 bases; unmatched junction nucleotides: 6. Germline loops: CDR1 LGHNA, CDR2 YSLEER. This CDR3 contains 16 residues. CDR3 region: CASSQAGTGYYYGYTF. CDR3 DNA sequence: TGCGCCAGCAGCCAAGCCGGGACAGGGTACTACTATGGCTACACCTTC.

The chain joins TRBV21-1 to TRBJ2-4; the table's D gene call, TRBD2, was not cross checked with the DNA. TRBV21-1 is a recognized pseudogene. The CDR3 is 17 residues long. The CDR3 loop reads CASSKDRTFPPKNIQYF. Here the CDR3 DNA reads TGTGCCAGCAGCAAAGATAGGACTTTCCCTCCTAAAAACATTCAGTACTTC.

J is TRBJ1-2 and V is TRBV5-6, with 7 bases aligning to TRBD1. The CDR3 has 13 residues. Trimming removed 4 bases from V and 5 bases from J; junction bases left unmatched: 5. The germline V gene has CDR1 SGHDT and CDR2 YYEEEE. CDR3: CASSQTGRYGYTF. The CDR3 bases are TGTGCCAGCAGCCAGACAGGGAGATATGGCTACACCTTC.

The chain joins TRBV7-2 to TRBJ2-7, with 12 bases lining up with TRBD2. Germline trimming cut 5 bases from V and 2 bases from J; bases unmatched to any gene: 4. The CDR3 length is 15 residues. Germline loops: CDR1 SGHTA, CDR2 FQGNSA. The CDR3 here is CASSELAGGTYEQYF. The CDR3 DNA sequence: TGTGCCAGCAGCGAACTAGCGGGAGGCACCTACGAGCAGTACTTC.

The rearrangement joins TRBV5-1 to TRBJ2-3; 8 bases line up with TRBD2. V gave up 0 bases and J gave up 2 bases; unmatched junction bases: 8. Per germline, CDR1 SGHRS and CDR2 YFSETQ. This CDR3 spans 17 amino acids. The CDR3 DNA follows: TGCGCCAGCAGCTTGGGGCCTAGAGCGGGAGACACAGATACGCAGTATTTT. The encoded protein is CASSLGPRAGDTDTQYF.

V and J are TRBV7-3 and TRBJ2-1; unclear D gene. CDR1 SGHTA and CDR2 FQGTGA come from the germline V gene. Trimming stripped 2 bases from V and 5 bases from J, with 7 bases between. The CDR3 is made up of 13 amino acids. The CDR3 nucleotides read TGTGCCAGCAGCTTAGGTCAGAACAATGAGCAGTTCTTC. Translated: CASSLGQNNEQFF.

The chain employs TRBV7-9 and TRBJ1-5, with D possibly being TRBD1 (6 bases). The germline CDR1 and CDR2 sequences are SEHNR and FQNEAQ (reference sequence). V was trimmed by 5 bases and J by 1 base, leaving 21 bases between them. The CDR3 sequence is 18 residues long. In DNA, the CDR3 is TGTGCCAGCAGCCCCTCCAAAGGTAAGGGGGTGAGCAATCAGCCCCAGCATTTT. Encoded protein: CASSPSKGKGVSNQPQHF.

CDR3 amino acids: CASSIAQGVGQPQHF. CDR3 DNA sequence: TGTGCCAGTAGTATAGCACAGGGGGTGGGTCAGCCCCAGCATTTT. This chain uses TRBV19 with TRBJ1-5, with 8 bases matching TRBD1. V lost 1 base to trimming and J lost 6 bases; unmatched junction nucleotides: 5. The CDR3 loop spans 15 amino acids. Germline V gene sequence: CDR1 LNHDA, CDR2 SQIVND (reference sequence).

The chain carries TRBV18 and TRBJ2-5, with D perhaps matching TRBD2 (6 bases). The CDR3 spans 15 residues. The V end was cut by 5 bases, the J end by 2 bases, with 15 bases between. Germline CDR1 KGHSH, CDR2 LQKENI. Here the CDR3 DNA reads TGTGCCAGCTCATCGAGAATGGGGACTCAAGAGACCCAGTACTTC. Protein product: CASSSRMGTQETQYF.

The chain is built from TRBV5-1 and TRBJ2-3, with 7 positions matching TRBD1. After removal of 6 bases from V and 0 bases from J, the junction contained 7 bases not matched to a gene. This CDR3 spans 15 amino acids. The V gene's germline CDR1 is SGHRS and CDR2 YFSETQ. The CDR3 DNA reads TGCGCCAGCACCCAAGACAGGGCGAGCACAGATACGCAGTATTTT. This translates into CASTQDRASTDTQYF. The variable domain in full, completed from reference TRBV5-1 and TRBJ2-3, reads KAGVTQTPRYLIKTRGQQVTLSCSPISGHRSVSWYQQTPGQGLQFLFEYFSETQRNKGNFPGRFSGRQFSNSRSEMNVSTLELGDSALYLCASTQDRASTDTQYFGPGTRLTVL.

For the CDR3, the DNA is TGTGCCAGCAGCCTTCGGACTAGCGGGAAACGGTACGAGCAGTACTTC. Translating it yields CASSLRTSGKRYEQYF. The rearrangement uses TRBV11-2 and TRBJ2-7; 12 bases agree with TRBD2. The V and J ends lost 5 bases and 4 bases, in that order; junction bases with no gene match: 9. This CDR3 comprises 16 residues. CDR1 SGHAT and CDR2 FQNNGV come from the germline V gene.

The rearrangement joins TRBV4-1 to TRBJ1-2; D remains ambiguous. Germline V gives CDR1 MGHRA, CDR2 YSYEKL. CDR3 size: 15 residues. Trimming took 2 bases from V and 1 from J, leaving 11 bases between them. The CDR3 nucleotides are TGCGCCAGCAGCCAATCCTACGGAGATAACTATGGCTACACCTTC. It yields the protein CASSQSYGDNYGYTF.

The V and J genes are TRBV27 and TRBJ2-7, with 14 bases fitting TRBD2. V was pared by 4 bases and J by 3 bases, with 11 bases of the junction left unmatched. Per the germline V gene, CDR1 is MNHEY and CDR2 is SMNVEV (reference sequence). CDR3 length: 18 amino acids. CDR3 sequence reads: CASSSRTGLAGADYEQYF. The CDR3 nucleotides are TGTGCCAGCAGTTCAAGGACGGGACTAGCGGGGGCTGACTACGAGCAGTACTTC.

This chain uses TRBV2 with TRBJ2-2, with TRBD1 matching over 11 bases. The CDR3 spans 14 residues. Unmatched junction bases numbered 1, after V lost 6 bases and J lost 4 bases. Germline CDR1 is SNHLY and CDR2 is FYNNEI. The CDR3 coding sequence is TGTGCCAGCAGCGGACAGGGGGCCACCGGGGAGCTGTTTTTT. This codes for CASSGQGATGELFF.

The chain has TRBV19 and TRBJ2-7; 12 positions agree with TRBD1. Germline V gives CDR1 LNHDA, CDR2 SQIVND (reference sequence). V was pared by 5 bases and J by 5 bases, with 10 bases of the junction left unmatched. The CDR3 consists of 16 residues. In DNA form, the CDR3 reads TGTGCCAGTAGTGACAGCCGGGACAGGGGGCGGAACGAGCAGTACTTC. Amino acid sequence: CASSDSRDRGRNEQYF.

V gene TRBV2 combines with J gene TRBJ2-3; 7 nucleotides align to TRBD2. CDR3 length equals 16 residues. Germline V gives CDR1 SNHLY, CDR2 FYNNEI. The trim removed 6 bases at V and 2 bases at J, leaving 11 bases unmatched. This CDR3 reads CASSREAGPTTDTQYF. The CDR3 nucleotides are TGTGCCAGCAGCAGGGAAGCGGGGCCGACCACAGATACGCAGTATTTT.

The chain couples TRBV5-4 to TRBJ2-5; TRBD1 aligns across 8 bases. Germline V gene data show CDR1 as SGHNT and CDR2 as YYREEE (reference sequence). This CDR3 is 13 amino acids long. After removal of 4 bases from V and 6 bases from J, the junction contained 5 bases not matched to a gene. The CDR3 protein is CASSLDRDKTQYF. CDR3 nucleotide sequence: TGTGCCAGCAGCCTGGACAGGGATAAGACCCAGTACTTC.

This chain connects TRBV7-3 to TRBJ1-1; D not resolved. The V gene lost 5 bases and the J gene lost 3 bases, with 13 bases spanning the gap. This CDR3 comprises 14 residues. From germline, CDR1 is SGHTA and CDR2 FQGTGA. The CDR3: CASSPTKEDTEAFF. The CDR3 bases are TGTGCCAGCAGCCCAACCAAAGAGGACACTGAAGCTTTCTTT.

This clone has more than one count but fewer than ten. This sequence joins TRBV7-2 and TRBJ2-7; TRBD2 aligns across 9 bases. Germline lookup yields CDR1 SGHTA and CDR2 FQGNSA. With 1 base clipped from V and 6 bases from J, the junction kept 7 bases outside the gene matches. The CDR3 is 15 residues long. The CDR3, as DNA: TGTGCCAGCAGCTTAGGGGGGACTAGCCTCTCCGAGCAGTACTTC. Amino acids: CASSLGGTSLSEQYF.

The J gene is TRBJ1-1, the V gene TRBV19; D call uncertain. Germline V gives CDR1 LNHDA, CDR2 SQIVND (reference sequence). This CDR3 has 15 amino acids. The V end lost 0 bases, the J end lost 1 base, and 9 bases lay between the germline ends. Written as DNA, the CDR3 is TGTGCCAGTAGTATAGAGTGGAGGTCGAACACTGAAGCTTTCTTT. Translating gives CASSIEWRSNTEAFF.

CDR3 in amino acids: CASSQWKRGDNEQFF. The CDR3 bases are TGCGCCAGCAGCCAATGGAAGCGGGGTGACAATGAGCAGTTCTTC. The J gene is TRBJ2-1, the V gene TRBV4-3; 7 bases align to TRBD2. The CDR3 consists of 15 residues. Looked up from germline, CDR1 is LGHNA and CDR2 is YSLEER. With V trimmed by 2 bases and J by 5 bases, 6 bases remained unmatched.

The V and J genes are TRBV27 and TRBJ2-3, with 11 bases fitting TRBD2. The germline gives CDR1 MNHEY, CDR2 SMNVEV (reference sequence). V shed 0 bases and J 5 bases; nucleotides not matched to a gene: 10. This CDR3 spans 18 amino acids. CDR3 amino acids: CASSLSFLGLADRDTQYF. CDR3 DNA sequence: TGTGCCAGCAGTTTATCGTTCCTGGGACTAGCGGACCGAGATACGCAGTATTTT.

The J gene is TRBJ2-7, the V gene TRBV7-9; 7 bases are shared with TRBD2. The CDR3 is 16 amino acids. The V gene end was trimmed by 1 base and the J gene end by 2 bases; junction bases not matched to a gene: 8. Germline V gives CDR1 SEHNR, CDR2 FQNEAQ (reference sequence). DNA for the CDR3: TGTGCCAGCAGCTTAGTTCCCACTAGCGCAACCTACGAGCAGTACTTC. Its translation is CASSLVPTSATYEQYF. Looking up the rest from reference TRBV7-9 and TRBJ2-7 gives the full variable domain: DTGVSQNPRHKITKRGQNVTFRCDPISEHNRLYWYRQTLGQGPEFLTYFQNEAQLEKSRLLSDRFSAERPKGSFSTLEIQRTEQGDSAMYLCASSLVPTSATYEQYFGPGTRLTVT.

The V and J genes are TRBV10-3 and TRBJ2-7; 7 nucleotides agree with TRBD2. The CDR3 runs to 13 residues. Germline CDR1 is ENHRY and CDR2 is SYGVKD. Germline trimming cut 4 bases from V and 2 bases from J; bases unmatched to any gene: 2. CDR3 protein: CAISGGGPYEQYF. The CDR3 nucleotides read TGTGCCATCAGTGGCGGGGGTCCCTACGAGCAGTACTTC.

The chain employs TRBV7-2 and TRBJ2-3, with D possibly being TRBD2 (7 bases). The CDR3 is made up of 17 amino acids. Trimming removed 4 bases from V and 5 bases from J, with 22 bases in between. The germline gives CDR1 SGHTA, CDR2 FQGNSA. CDR3 amino acids: CASSYHLWGGPGDTQYF. For the CDR3, the DNA is TGTGCCAGCAGCTACCACCTATGGGGGGGCCCTGGAGATACGCAGTATTTT. The whole variable domain, filled in from reference TRBV7-2 and TRBJ2-3, reads GAGVSQSPSNKVTEKGKDVELRCDPISGHTALYWYRQSLGQGLEFLIYFQGNSAPDKSGLPSDRFSAERTGGSVSTLTIQRTQQEDSAVYLCASSYHLWGGPGDTQYFGPGTRLTVL.

The rearrangement uses TRBV9 and TRBJ1-2; a weak D match, TRBD1 (5 bases). CDR3 length: 15 residues. In germline, CDR1 is SGDLS, CDR2 YYNGEE. Trimming pared 0 bases from V and 4 bases from J, leaving 13 bases between. The DNA for the CDR3 is TGTGCCAGCAGCGTAGACGTCCTCGGGGGCTATGGCTACACCTTC. Amino acids: CASSVDVLGGYGYTF.

This chain links TRBV6-5 with TRBJ2-2; TRBD1 aligns across 9 bases. The CDR3 consists of 14 residues. V lost 6 bases and J lost 5; bases outside the gene matches: 4. Germline CDR1 and CDR2: MNHEY and SVGAGI. This CDR3 is CASRGQGRTGELFF. In DNA, the CDR3 is TGTGCCAGCAGGGGACAGGGCAGGACCGGGGAGCTGTTTTTT.